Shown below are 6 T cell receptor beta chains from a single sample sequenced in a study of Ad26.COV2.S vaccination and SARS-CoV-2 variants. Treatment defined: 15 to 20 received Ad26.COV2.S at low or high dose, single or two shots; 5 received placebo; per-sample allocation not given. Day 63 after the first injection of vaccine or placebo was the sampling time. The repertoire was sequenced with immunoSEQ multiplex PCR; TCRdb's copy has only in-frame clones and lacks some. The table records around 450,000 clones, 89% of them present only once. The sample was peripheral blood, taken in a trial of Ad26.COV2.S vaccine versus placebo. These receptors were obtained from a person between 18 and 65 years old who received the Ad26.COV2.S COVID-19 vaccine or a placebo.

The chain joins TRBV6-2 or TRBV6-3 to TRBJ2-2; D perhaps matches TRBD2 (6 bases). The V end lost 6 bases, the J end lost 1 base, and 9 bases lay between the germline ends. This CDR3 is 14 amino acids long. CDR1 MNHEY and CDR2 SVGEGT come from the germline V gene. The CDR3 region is CASSRSGNTGELFF. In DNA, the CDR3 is TGTGCCAGCAGCCGTAGCGGGAACACCGGGGAGCTGTTTTTT.

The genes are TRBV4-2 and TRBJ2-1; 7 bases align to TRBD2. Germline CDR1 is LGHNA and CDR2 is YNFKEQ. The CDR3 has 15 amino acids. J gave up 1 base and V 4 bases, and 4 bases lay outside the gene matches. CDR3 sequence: CASSPRTRSYNEQFF. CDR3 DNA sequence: TGTGCCAGCAGCCCTCGGACTAGATCCTACAATGAGCAGTTCTTC.

CDR3 nucleotide sequence: TGTGCCAGCAGTGGTGTTTCCAGAGATTCACCCCTCCACTTT. Protein sequence: CASSGVSRDSPLHF. The chain links TRBV2 to TRBJ1-6, with D hard to call. The CDR3 sequence is 14 residues long. The ends were cut back, 4 bases at V and 8 bases at J, with 12 bases in the middle. Germline CDR1 reads SNHLY; CDR2 reads FYNNEI.

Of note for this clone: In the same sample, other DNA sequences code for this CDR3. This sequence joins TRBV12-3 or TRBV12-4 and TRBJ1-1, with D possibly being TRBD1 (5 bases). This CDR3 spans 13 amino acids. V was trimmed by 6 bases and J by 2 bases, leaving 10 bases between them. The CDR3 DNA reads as TGTGCCAGCAGGGTCGACAGAAACACTGAAGCTTTCTTT. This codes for CASRVDRNTEAFF.

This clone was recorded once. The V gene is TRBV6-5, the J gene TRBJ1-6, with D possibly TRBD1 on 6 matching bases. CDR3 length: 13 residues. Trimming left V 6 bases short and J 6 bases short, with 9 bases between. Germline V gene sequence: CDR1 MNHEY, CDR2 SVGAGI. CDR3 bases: TGTGCCAGCAGCGGACAGTTTAATTCACCCCTCCACTTT. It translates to CASSGQFNSPLHF.

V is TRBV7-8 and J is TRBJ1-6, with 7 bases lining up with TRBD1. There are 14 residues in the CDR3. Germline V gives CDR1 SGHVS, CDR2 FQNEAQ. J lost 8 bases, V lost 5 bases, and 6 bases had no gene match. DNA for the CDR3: TGTGCCAGCAGCATGACAGGGTCGGATTCACCCCTCCACTTT. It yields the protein CASSMTGSDSPLHF.